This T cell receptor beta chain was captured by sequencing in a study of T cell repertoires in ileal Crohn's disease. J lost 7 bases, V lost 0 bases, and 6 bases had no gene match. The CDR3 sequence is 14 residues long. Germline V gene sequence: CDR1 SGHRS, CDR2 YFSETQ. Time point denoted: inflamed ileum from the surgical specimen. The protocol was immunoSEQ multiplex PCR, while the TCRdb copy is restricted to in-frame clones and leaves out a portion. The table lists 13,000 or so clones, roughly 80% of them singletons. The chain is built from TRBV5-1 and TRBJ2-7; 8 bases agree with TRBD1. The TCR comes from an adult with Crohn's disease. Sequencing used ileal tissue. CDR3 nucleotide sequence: TGCGCCAGCAGCTTGGCCCAGGGGGCGCGGGAGCAGTACTTC. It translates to CASSLAQGAREQYF. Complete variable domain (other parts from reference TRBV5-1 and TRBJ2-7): KAGVTQTPRYLIKTRGQQVTLSCSPISGHRSVSWYQQTPGQGLQFLFEYFSETQRNKGNFPGRFSGRQFSNSRSEMNVSTLELGDSALYLCASSLAQGAREQYFGPGTRLTVT.